These 7 T cell receptor beta chains share one sample of origin, sequenced in a study of CD8+CD57+ T cells in acquired aplastic anemia. CDR3 and TCR beta VDJ profiling relied on genomic DNA as the template. TCRdb redid the calling of the reads with MiXCR, one entry per CDR3 protein. The table lists 400,000 to 600,000 distinct CDR3 sequences, approximately 32% of them singletons. The patients chosen for sequencing had shown expansion of CD8+CD57+ cells (detected by flow cytometry). Sequenced input: sorted CD4+, CD8+, or CD8+CD57+ T cells (not recorded which) from PBMCs. The receptors derive from a human donor with aplastic anemia.

This chain connects TRBV19 to TRBJ2-5; TRBD2 aligns across 10 bases. The CDR3 is made up of 13 amino acids. Germline trimming cut 6 bases from V and 4 bases from J; bases unmatched to any gene: 2. Germline V gives CDR1 LNHDA, CDR2 SQIVND (reference sequence). The CDR3 nucleotides are TGTGCCAGTAGGGGACTAGCGACAGAGACCCAGTACTTC. This gives the protein CASRGLATETQYF.

This clonotype was observed many times. The genes are TRBV2 and TRBJ1-5; 8 bases are shared with TRBD1. The CDR3 has 15 amino acids. V shed 6 bases and J 5 bases; nucleotides not matched to a gene: 9. Looked up from germline, CDR1 is SNHLY and CDR2 is FYNNEI. The CDR3 nucleotides read TGTGCCAGCAGCGTCCGACAGGGGACCCATCAGCCCCAGCATTTT. The encoded protein is CASSVRQGTHQPQHF.

This clonotype was recorded at least ten times. In nucleotides, the CDR3 is TGCAGTGCTAGAGATGTAGGGGAGGAAGGACCATGGCCCCAGCATTTT. This gives the protein CSARDVGEEGPWPQHF. The chain joins TRBV20-1 to TRBJ1-5, with D tentatively TRBD1 (5 bases). Between the trimmed V and J ends, which lost 0 bases and 9 bases, there was a span of 21 bases. Germline CDR1 is DFQATT and CDR2 is SNEGSKA (reference sequence). The CDR3 runs to 16 residues.

This rearrangement joins TRBV15 to TRBJ2-5, with D hard to call. Germline V lookup: CDR1 LNHNV, CDR2 YYDKDF (reference sequence). V was cut by 0 bases and J by 2 bases, with 7 bases left in between. The CDR3 is 14 amino acids. Here the CDR3 reads CATSRDKQQETQYF. CDR3 in DNA: TGTGCCACCAGCAGAGATAAACAGCAAGAGACCCAGTACTTC.

The chain recombines TRBV11-3 with TRBJ2-7; D is possibly TRBD1 or TRBD2 (5 bases each). The CDR3 is 14 residues long. Between the trimmed V and J ends, which lost 6 bases and 6 bases, there was a span of 18 bases. Germline CDR1 and CDR2: SGHNT and YENEEA. DNA for the CDR3: TGTGCCAGCAGTCTTGGGGCCTCGGGGCCCGAGCAGTACTTC. It yields the protein CASSLGASGPEQYF.

This clonotype came up many times. J is TRBJ1-5 and V is TRBV15; 7 bases align to TRBD1. The J segment lost 2 bases and the V segment lost 0 bases, leaving 1 base of the junction unmatched. The germline V gene encodes CDR1 LNHNV and CDR2 YYDKDF (reference sequence). This CDR3 spans 15 amino acids. This chain's CDR3 is CATSRDQGGNQPQHF. The DNA for the CDR3 is TGTGCCACCAGCAGAGATCAGGGGGGCAATCAGCCCCAGCATTTT.

The chain joins TRBV15 to TRBJ1-1; 8 bases map to TRBD1. Germline CDR1 and CDR2: LNHNV and YYDKDF (reference sequence). The CDR3 totals 18 residues. Trimming took 5 bases from V and 1 from J; bases not matched to a gene: 15. The CDR3 is CATSAVHTRTGSNTEAFF. The CDR3 coding sequence is TGTGCCACCAGCGCCGTTCATACCCGGACAGGGTCGAACACTGAAGCTTTCTTT.